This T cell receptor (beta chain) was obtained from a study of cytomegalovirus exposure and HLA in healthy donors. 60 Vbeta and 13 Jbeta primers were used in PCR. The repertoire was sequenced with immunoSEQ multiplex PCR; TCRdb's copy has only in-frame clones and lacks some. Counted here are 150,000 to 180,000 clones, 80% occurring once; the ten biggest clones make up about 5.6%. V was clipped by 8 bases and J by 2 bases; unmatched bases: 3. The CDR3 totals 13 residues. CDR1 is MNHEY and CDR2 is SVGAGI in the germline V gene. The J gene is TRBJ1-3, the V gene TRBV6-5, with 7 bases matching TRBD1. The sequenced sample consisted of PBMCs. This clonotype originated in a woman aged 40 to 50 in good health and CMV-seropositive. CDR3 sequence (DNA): TGTGCCAGCGGCGACAGGGCTGGAAACACCATATATTTT. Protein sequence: CASGDRAGNTIYF.